This T cell receptor (beta chain) was obtained from a study of blood T cell repertoires in COVID-19. TCRdb keeps only in-frame clones here, not all; method: immunoSEQ multiplex PCR. The sample shows more than 250,000 clones, more than 85% of them seen only once. Germline V gene lookup returns CDR1 SNHLY and CDR2 FYNNEI. V dropped 7 bases and J dropped 8 bases, with 7 bases sitting between them. The CDR3 length is 10 residues. The sequencing input was PBMCs or T cells enriched from blood (not recorded which). The sequence derives from a woman younger than 45 who had recovered from COVID-19. The chain employs TRBV2 and TRBJ2-3; unclear D gene. CDR3 protein: CASNPGTQYF. In nucleotides, the CDR3 is TGTGCCAGCAACCCGGGTACGCAGTATTTT.